The clone carrying this T cell receptor (beta chain) appeared many times. What it binds is unknown. Time point meaning: pre-sensitization, week 0. As for treatment: therapeutic diphenylcyclopropenone sensitization with weekly scalp DPC. V lost 2 bases and J 1 base, leaving 9 bases between the germline ends. Germline loops: CDR1 MNHNS, CDR2 SASEGT. The CDR3 has 15 amino acids. Separate cDNA molecules received unique molecular identifiers, which the library attached to them. TCRdb redid the calling of the RACE reads with MiXCR, one entry per CDR3 protein. The repertoire holds some 330,000 distinct CDR3 sequences, with around 5.5% as singletons. These data come from a study of human T cells and chemical hapten exposure. Findings of the study overall: Unchanged with DPC sensitization were TCRs above 1 in 1000 frequency. Expanded TCRs grouped into significantly more large CDR3 similarity clusters than controls produced.

The material was whole blood, obtained in connection with sensitization to the hapten diphenylcyclopropenone (DPC). This TCR came from a woman aged 18-29 years with alopecia areata. Some clones in this sample may be carry-over from other donors' samples. The chain couples TRBV6-1 to TRBJ2-4; D is possibly TRBD2 (5 bases). The CDR3 here is CASSESSLAKNIQYF. CDR3 coding DNA: TGTGCCAGCAGTGAATCTAGCTTGGCCAAAAACATTCAGTACTTC.